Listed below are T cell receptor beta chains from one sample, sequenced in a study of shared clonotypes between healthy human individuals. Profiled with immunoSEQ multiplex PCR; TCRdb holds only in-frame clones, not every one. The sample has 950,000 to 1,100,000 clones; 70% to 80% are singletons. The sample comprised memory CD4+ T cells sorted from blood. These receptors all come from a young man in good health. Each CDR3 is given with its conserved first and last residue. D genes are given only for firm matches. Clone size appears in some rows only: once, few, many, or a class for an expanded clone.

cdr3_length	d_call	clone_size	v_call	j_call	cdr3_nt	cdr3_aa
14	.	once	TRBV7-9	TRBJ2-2	TGTGCCAGCGTGCGACAGGCAAGCACCGGGGAGCTGTTTTTT	CASVRQASTGELFF
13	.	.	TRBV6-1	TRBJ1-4	TGTGCCAGCAGTGAAGGACTGCCCGAAAAACTGTTTTTT	CASSEGLPEKLFF
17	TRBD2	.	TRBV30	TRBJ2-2	TGTGCCTGGAGTGTACTAGCGGGAGCTGGTAGAGGCGGGGAGCTGTTTTTT	CAWSVLAGAGRGGELFF
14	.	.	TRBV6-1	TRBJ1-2	TGTGCCAGCAGCCAATCCCAGGGGAATCGGGGCTACACCTTC	CASSQSQGNRGYTF
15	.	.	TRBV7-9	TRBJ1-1	TGTGCCAGCAGCTTGAGGACGGACAGGAACACTGAAGCTTTCTTT	CASSLRTDRNTEAFF
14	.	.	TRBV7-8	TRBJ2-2	TGTGCCAGCCGACCGACGGGGAACACCGGGGAGCTGTTTTTT	CASRPTGNTGELFF
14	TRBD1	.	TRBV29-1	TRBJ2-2	TGCAGCGTTGCAGGACAGGGGGCAACCGGGGAGCTGTTTTTT	CSVAGQGATGELFF
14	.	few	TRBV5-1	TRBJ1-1	TGCGCCAGCAGGCCAACAGATATGAACACTGAAGCTTTCTTT	CASRPTDMNTEAFF
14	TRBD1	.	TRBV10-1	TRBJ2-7	TGCGCCAGCAGTGATAACAGGGGGGAAACGGAGCAGTACTTC	CASSDNRGETEQYF
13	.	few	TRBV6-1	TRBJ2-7	TGTGCCAGCAGTGAACAGGTAAACTACGAGCAGTACTTC	CASSEQVNYEQYF
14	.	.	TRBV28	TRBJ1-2	TGTGCCAGCAGTCTTAGGACTGCTAGCCAGGGCTACACCTTC	CASSLRTASQGYTF
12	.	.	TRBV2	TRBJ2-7	TGTGCCAGCATCAGGACCCCCTACGAGCAGTACTTC	CASIRTPYEQYF
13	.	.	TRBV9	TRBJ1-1	TGTGCCAGCAGCGTCAGCTTGAACACTGAAGCTTTCTTT	CASSVSLNTEAFF
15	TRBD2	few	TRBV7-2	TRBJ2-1	TGTGCCAGCAGCCTGAGCGGGAGATCATACAATGAGCAGTTCTTC	CASSLSGRSYNEQFF
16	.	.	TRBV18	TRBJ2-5	TGTGCCAGCTCACCACTATCCAGGGGCCCCCAAGAGACCCAGTACTTC	CASSPLSRGPQETQYF
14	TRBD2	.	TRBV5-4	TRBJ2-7	TGTGCCAGCAGCTTTAGCGGGAGTTACGGCGAGCAGTACTTC	CASSFSGSYGEQYF
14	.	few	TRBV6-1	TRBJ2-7	TGTGCCAGCAGTGAAGCCTGGAAGGCCTACGAGCAGTACTTC	CASSEAWKAYEQYF
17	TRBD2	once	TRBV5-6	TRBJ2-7	TGTGCCAGCAGCTGGGGACTAGCGGGAGGGCTCTCCCAGGAGCAGTACTTC	CASSWGLAGGLSQEQYF
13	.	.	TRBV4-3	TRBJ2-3	TGCGCCAGCAGCCAGGAAATACAGGATACGCAGTATTTT	CASSQEIQDTQYF
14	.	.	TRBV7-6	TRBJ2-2	TGTGCCAGCAGCTTAGGCAGCCTCACCGGGGAGCTGTTTTTT	CASSLGSLTGELFF
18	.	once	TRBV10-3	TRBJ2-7	TGTGCCATCAGTGACCTTATTGCGGGCTCAATAAGAGGATATGAGCAGTACTTC	CAISDLIAGSIRGYEQYF
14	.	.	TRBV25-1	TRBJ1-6	TGTGCCAGCAGTAGGGCCAGGGATGGGTCACCCCTCCACTTT	CASSRARDGSPLHF
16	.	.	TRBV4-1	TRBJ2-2	TGCGCCAGCAGCCAGACCCCCGGAGGACTAACCGGGGAGCTGTTTTTT	CASSQTPGGLTGELFF
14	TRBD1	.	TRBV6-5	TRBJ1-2	TGTGCCAGCCGACGGACAGGGAGCAACTATGGCTACACCTTC	CASRRTGSNYGYTF
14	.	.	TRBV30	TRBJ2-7	TGTGCCTGGAGAGAAACAGGGCCCCTCTCTGAGCAGTACTTC	CAWRETGPLSEQYF
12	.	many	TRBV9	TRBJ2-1	TGTGCCAGCAGCGTAGGGTACAATGAGCAGTTCTTC	CASSVGYNEQFF
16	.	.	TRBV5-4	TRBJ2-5	TGTGCCAGCAGCCCTGAGGGGGGAAGCTGGGGGTCGCCCCAGTACTTC	CASSPEGGSWGSPQYF
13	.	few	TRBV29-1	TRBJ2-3	TGCAGCGTCAAACCTACAGGTTCAGATACGCAGTATTTT	CSVKPTGSDTQYF
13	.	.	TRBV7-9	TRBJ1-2	TGTGCCAGCAGCTTAGGGCAGGACTATGGCTACACCTTC	CASSLGQDYGYTF
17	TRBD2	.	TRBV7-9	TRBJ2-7	TGTGCCAGCAGCTTAGTCCTCTCTACTAGCGGTGACTACGAGCAGTACTTC	CASSLVLSTSGDYEQYF
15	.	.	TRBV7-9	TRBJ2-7	TGTGCCAGCAGCTCCCTCGGACGGACGACCTACGAGCAGTACTTC	CASSSLGRTTYEQYF
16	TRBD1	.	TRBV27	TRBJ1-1	TGTGCCAGCAGTTCTCGCTTGACAGGGTCGAACACTGAAGCTTTCTTT	CASSSRLTGSNTEAFF
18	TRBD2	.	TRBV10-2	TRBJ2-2	TGCGCCACCCGGCCCATCAGCGGGGAAGGGAAGGGCACCGGGGAGCTGTTTTTT	CATRPISGEGKGTGELFF
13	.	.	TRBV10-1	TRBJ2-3	TGCGCCAGCAGACAGGGAAGCACAGATACGCAGTATTTT	CASRQGSTDTQYF
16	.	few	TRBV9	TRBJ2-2	TGTGCCAGCAGCGCCCGCAACAGGGAGAACACCGGGGAGCTGTTTTTT	CASSARNRENTGELFF
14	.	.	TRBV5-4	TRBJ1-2	TGTGCCAGCAGCTCGGGTACCCGGGTTTATGGCTACACCTTC	CASSSGTRVYGYTF
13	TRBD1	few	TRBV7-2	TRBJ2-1	TGTGCCAGCAGCACTACACCACAGGGACAGGCCTTCTTC	CASSTTPQGQAFF
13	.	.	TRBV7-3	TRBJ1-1	TGTGCCAGCAGCTTTAGGGGGGGCACTGAAGCTTTCTTT	CASSFRGGTEAFF
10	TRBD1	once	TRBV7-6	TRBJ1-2	TGTGCCCCAGGGGGGAATGGCTACACCTTC	CAPGGNGYTF
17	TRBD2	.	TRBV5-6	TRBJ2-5	TGTGCCAGCCTCGAGACTAGCGGGGGGGCCGTACGAGAGACCCAGTACTTC	CASLETSGGAVRETQYF
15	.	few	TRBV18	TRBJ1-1	TGTGCCAGCTCTCTCACGGGGGGGCTAAACACTGAAGCTTTCTTT	CASSLTGGLNTEAFF
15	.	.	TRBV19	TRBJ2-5	TGTGCCAGTAGTATAATGGGGGCAGTTCAAGAGACCCAGTACTTC	CASSIMGAVQETQYF
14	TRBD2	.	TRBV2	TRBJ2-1	TGTGCCAGCAGTGAGGGGACTAGCGGGAGAAGGTGGTTCTTC	CASSEGTSGRRWFF
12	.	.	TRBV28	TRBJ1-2	TGTGCCAGCAGGCCACCTTTGGGTGGCTACACCTTC	CASRPPLGGYTF
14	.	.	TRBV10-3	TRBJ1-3	TGTGCCATCAGTGATGAGGGTACTGGAAACACCATATATTTT	CAISDEGTGNTIYF
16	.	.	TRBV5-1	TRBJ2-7	TGCGCCAGCAGCTTGGGGGCAGGGCCCAGCTCCTACGAGCAGTACTTC	CASSLGAGPSSYEQYF
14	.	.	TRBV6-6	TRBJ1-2	TGTGCCAGCAGTCCCAACCAAGATCGACGTGGCTACACCTTC	CASSPNQDRRGYTF
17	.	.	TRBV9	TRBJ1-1	TGTGCCAGCAGCGTAGGACCCAATTCAGGGAGGGACACTGAAGCTTTCTTT	CASSVGPNSGRDTEAFF
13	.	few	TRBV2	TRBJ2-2	TGTGCCAGCATTAGCCGTTACACCGGGGAGCTGTTTTTT	CASISRYTGELFF
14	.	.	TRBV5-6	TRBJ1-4	TGTGCCAGCAGCGGGGTCACTAAAGGGGAAAAACTGTTTTTT	CASSGVTKGEKLFF
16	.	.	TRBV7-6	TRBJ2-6	TGTGCCAGCAGCTTAGGGGGGAGCTCTGGGGCCAACGTCCTGACTTTC	CASSLGGSSGANVLTF
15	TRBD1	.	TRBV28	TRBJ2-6	TGTGCCAGCGGAAGACAGGGGTCTGGGGCCAACGTCCTGACTTTC	CASGRQGSGANVLTF
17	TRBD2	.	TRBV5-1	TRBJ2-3	TGCGCCAGCGGTCTAGCGGGAACTCAGTTTAGCACAGATACGCAGTATTTT	CASGLAGTQFSTDTQYF
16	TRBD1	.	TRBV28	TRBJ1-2	TGTGCCAGCAGTGCGATCACAGGGGGCGCCGGCTATGGCTACACCTTC	CASSAITGGAGYGYTF
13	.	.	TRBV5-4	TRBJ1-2	TGTGCCAGCAGCGACGAGGGGTTCTATGGCTACACCTTC	CASSDEGFYGYTF
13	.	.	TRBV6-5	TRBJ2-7	TGTGCCAGCAGTTACCAGGCACGTGGCGAGCAGTACTTC	CASSYQARGEQYF
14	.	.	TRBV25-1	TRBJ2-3	TGTGCCAGCAGTGATGTGGGAAGCACAGATACGCAGTATTTT	CASSDVGSTDTQYF
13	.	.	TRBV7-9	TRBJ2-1	TGTGCCAGCAGCTCCTTCGCCGGTGGTGAGCAGTTCTTC	CASSSFAGGEQFF
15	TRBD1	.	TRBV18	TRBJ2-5	TGTGCCAGCTCACCACGCGCAGGGGGCCAAGAGACCCAGTACTTC	CASSPRAGGQETQYF
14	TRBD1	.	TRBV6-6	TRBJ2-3	TGTGCCAGCGACGGGACAGGGAGTCCAGATACGCAGTATTTT	CASDGTGSPDTQYF